The 27 T cell receptor beta chains below were found in one sample sequenced in a study of T cell responses to AZD1222 COVID-19 vaccine. The assay was immunoSEQ multiplex PCR, and TCRdb's table has in-frame clones only and misses some. The repertoire has around 100,000 clones, almost 85% of them found once; the top ten carry about a sixth. The sequences come from peripheral blood, collected on day 0 of AZD1222 vaccination. The receptors were sampled from an adult in good health.

The gene calls are TRBV10-3 and TRBJ1-5, with 9 nucleotides matching TRBD1. With 8 bases clipped from V and 6 bases from J, the junction kept 8 bases outside the gene matches. CDR1 and CDR2 (germline): ENHRY, SYGVKD. The CDR3 extends over 14 amino acids. CDR3 bases: TGTGCCATCGGGGGACAGGGATCTGGTCAGCCCCAGCATTTT. It translates to CAIGGQGSGQPQHF.

The chain recombines TRBV24-1 with TRBJ1-4; perhaps TRBD1 as D (5 bases). Trimming stripped 2 bases from V and 1 base from J, with 10 bases between. This CDR3 is 16 amino acids long. Germline V lookup: CDR1 KGHDR, CDR2 SFDVKD. The CDR3 DNA is TGTGCCACCAGTGATTCGGTCGGGGGAACTAATGAAAAACTGTTTTTT. Its protein is CATSDSVGGTNEKLFF.

The rearrangement links TRBV28 to TRBJ2-2, with 11 bases aligning to TRBD2. The CDR3 contains 17 residues. The V gene end was trimmed by 3 bases and the J gene end by 6 bases; junction bases not matched to a gene: 9. The germline CDR1 and CDR2 sequences are MDHEN and SYDVKM. This CDR3 is CASSFGTSGGIAGELFF. DNA for the CDR3: TGTGCCAGCAGTTTCGGAACTAGCGGGGGCATTGCCGGGGAGCTGTTTTTT.

V is TRBV3-1 (or the pseudogene TRBV3-2) and J is TRBJ1-2, with 10 bases identical to TRBD1. V shed 3 bases, J shed 3 bases, and the junction held 7 bases outside the gene matches. There are 16 residues in the CDR3. In germline, CDR1 is LGHDT, CDR2 YNNKEL (reference sequence). Here the CDR3 reads CASSHAWTGGDYGYTF. The CDR3 DNA is TGTGCCAGCAGCCACGCCTGGACAGGGGGAGACTATGGCTACACCTTC.

DNA for the CDR3: TGTGCCAGCAGTTACAGCCCGCGGGAGGGCCGAAATGAGCAGTTCTTC. Translating it yields CASSYSPREGRNEQFF. This rearrangement joins TRBV6-6 to TRBJ2-1, with 9 bases that match TRBD2. Germline assignment: CDR1 MNHNY and CDR2 SVGAGI (reference sequence). Trimming removed 2 bases from V and 7 bases from J; junction bases left unmatched: 9. The CDR3 extends over 16 amino acids.

The gene calls are TRBV29-1 and TRBJ1-2, with TRBD1 matching 7 bases. The V and J ends lost 3 bases and 3 bases, in that order; junction bases with no gene match: 7. CDR1 and CDR2 (germline): SQVTM, ANQGSEA. This CDR3 is built from 14 residues. The CDR3 loop is CSVDKPGTDYGYTF. In nucleotides, the CDR3 is TGCAGCGTTGACAAACCCGGGACAGACTATGGCTACACCTTC.

The chain joins TRBV2 to TRBJ1-3; 9 positions agree with TRBD1. V shed 0 bases and J 4 bases; nucleotides not matched to a gene: 4. Per germline, CDR1 SNHLY and CDR2 FYNNEI. The length of the CDR3 is 16 residues. Written as DNA, the CDR3 is TGTGCCAGCAGTGAAGCCGGACAGGGGTACGGAAACACCATATATTTT. Its protein product is CASSEAGQGYGNTIYF.

The chain links TRBV6-5 to TRBJ1-5; D is unclear. Trimming pared 7 bases from V and 1 base from J, leaving 14 bases between. The CDR3 runs 15 residues. Looked up from germline, CDR1 is MNHEY and CDR2 is SVGAGI. The CDR3 loop reads CASTKGGQSNQPQHF. CDR3 DNA sequence: TGTGCCAGCACCAAGGGAGGGCAGAGCAATCAGCCCCAGCATTTT.

This clone came up once. The rearrangement joins TRBV6-5 to TRBJ1-1, with D possibly being TRBD1 (6 bases). The CDR3 is 14 amino acids. Deletions cut 2 bases from V and 8 bases from J, with 15 bases between. Germline assignment: CDR1 MNHEY and CDR2 SVGAGI. The CDR3 DNA reads TGTGCCAGCAGTTACAGTTCAGGGGAAAGCGAAGCTTTCTTT. Translation gives CASSYSSGESEAFF.

The V gene is TRBV6-1, the J gene TRBJ1-5; D possibly corresponds to TRBD1 (6 bases). V gave up 2 bases and J gave up 0 bases, with 14 bases separating them. From germline, CDR1 is MNHNS and CDR2 SASEGT. CDR3 length: 17 amino acids. CDR3 loop: CASSEISGGHSNQPQHF. The CDR3 coding sequence is TGTGCCAGCAGTGAAATCTCCGGGGGGCATAGCAATCAGCCCCAGCATTTT.

V usage is TRBV18 and J usage is TRBJ1-1; perhaps TRBD1 as D (6 bases). Looked up from germline, CDR1 is KGHSH and CDR2 is LQKENI. CDR3 length: 14 residues. V shed 3 bases and J shed 11 bases, with 19 bases lying between them. CDR3: CASSPIEQGRVAFF. CDR3 nucleotide sequence: TGTGCCAGCTCACCGATCGAACAGGGCCGGGTGGCTTTCTTT.

The genes are TRBV2 and TRBJ2-5; 7 bases align to TRBD2. Trimming took 8 bases from V and 7 from J; bases not matched to a gene: 13. Germline loops: CDR1 SNHLY, CDR2 FYNNEI. CDR3 length equals 14 residues. The CDR3 nucleotides are TGTGCCAGCTTCGAGCGGGGTTCGATGGGGACCCAGTACTTC. It specifies CASFERGSMGTQYF.

CDR3 sequence: CATSDITASGVYNEQFF. The CDR3 region has the DNA TGTGCCACCAGTGACATTACTGCAAGCGGGGTTTACAATGAGCAGTTCTTC. This chain links TRBV24-1 with TRBJ2-1; 7 bases align to TRBD2. Looked up from germline, CDR1 is KGHDR and CDR2 is SFDVKD. The CDR3 has 17 residues. J gave up 4 bases and V 4 bases, and 12 bases lay outside the gene matches.

This clone was observed once. V and J are TRBV5-1 and TRBJ1-1; 7 positions match TRBD1. This CDR3 is built from 13 residues. Looked up from germline, CDR1 is SGHRS and CDR2 is YFSETQ. V shed 0 bases and J 5 bases; nucleotides not matched to a gene: 1. CDR3 nucleotides: TGCGCCAGCAGCTTGGAGACAGGGACTGAAGCTTTCTTT. Amino acids: CASSLETGTEAFF.

The rearrangement uses TRBV6-6 and TRBJ1-4, with D possibly TRBD1 on 5 matching bases. The V and J ends lost 2 bases and 7 bases respectively, with 11 bases between them. The CDR3 has 14 residues. CDR1 is MNHNY and CDR2 is SVGAGI in the germline V gene (reference sequence). As DNA, the CDR3 is TGTGCCAGCAGTTACATAGGGGCTGGTGAAAAACTGTTTTTT. Translated: CASSYIGAGEKLFF.

This sequence joins TRBV29-1 and TRBJ1-6; TRBD1 agrees at 11 bases. Germline-derived CDR1 and CDR2 are SQVTM and ANQGSEA. This CDR3 contains 18 residues. J lost 6 bases, V lost 8 bases, and 18 bases had no gene match. CDR3 coding DNA: TGCAGCCCCTGGGGGGGGACAGGGGGACGTGTATGTAATTCACCCCTCCACTTT. It codes for CSPWGGTGGRVCNSPLHF.

The chain is built from TRBV24-1 and TRBJ2-5; D remains ambiguous. Trimming removed 3 bases from V and 7 bases from J, with 11 bases in between. Germline lookup yields CDR1 KGHDR and CDR2 SFDVKD. The CDR3 runs to 13 residues. As DNA, the CDR3 is TGTGCCACCAGTGATGCATCGGTGGGGACCCAGTACTTC. It encodes CATSDASVGTQYF.

The table lists this clone with a count of one. The CDR3 bases are TGTGCCAGCAGCGTGGGGACTAGCGTATCAGATACGCAGTATTTT. Encoded protein: CASSVGTSVSDTQYF. This sequence joins TRBV9 and TRBJ2-3, with 10 bases aligning to TRBD2. V was clipped by 2 bases and J by 4 bases; unmatched bases: 4. The CDR3 is 15 amino acids. Looked up from germline, CDR1 is SGDLS and CDR2 is YYNGEE. Complete variable domain (other parts from reference TRBV9 and TRBJ2-3): DSGVTQTPKHLITATGQRVTLRCSPRSGDLSVYWYQQSLDQGLQFLIQYYNGEERAKGNILERFSAQQFPDLHSELNLSSLELGDSALYFCASSVGTSVSDTQYFGPGTRLTVL.

The gene calls are TRBV20-1 and TRBJ2-7; 12 bases match TRBD2. The J segment lost 0 bases and the V segment lost 3 bases, leaving 3 bases of the junction unmatched. This CDR3 region has 15 residues. CDR1 is DFQATT and CDR2 is SNEGSKA in the germline V gene (reference sequence). The CDR3 protein is CSASRTSGASYEQYF. For the CDR3, the DNA is TGCAGTGCTAGTCGGACTAGCGGGGCCTCCTACGAGCAGTACTTC.

The V gene is TRBV12-3 or TRBV12-4, the J gene TRBJ1-3; D unclear. This CDR3 is built from 12 residues. V shed 3 bases and J shed 7 bases, with 7 bases lying between them. CDR3 DNA: TGTGCCAGCAGTTTTTTAGAGAACACCATATATTTT. This codes for CASSFLENTIYF.

The chain has TRBV30 and TRBJ1-3; no clear D. Trimming removed 1 base at V and 3 bases at J, with 1 base between. Germline V gene data show CDR1 as GTSNPN and CDR2 as SVGIG (reference sequence). This CDR3 has 11 amino acids. CDR3: CAWSGGNTIYF. The CDR3 DNA sequence: TGTGCCTGGAGTGGTGGAAACACCATATATTTT.

This clone was counted a single time. The chain joins TRBV6-5 to TRBJ2-3; D not certain. In germline, CDR1 is MNHEY, CDR2 SVGAGI. The CDR3 length is 13 residues. V shed 7 bases and J shed 1 base, with 9 bases lying between them. CDR3 nucleotide sequence: TGTGCCAGCACTGGGTGGGGCACAGATACGCAGTATTTT. Translation: CASTGWGTDTQYF.

The chain carries TRBV21-1 and TRBJ1-1; the listed D gene, TRBD1, was not tested against the DNA. TRBV21-1 is labeled a pseudogene. This CDR3 is built from 15 residues. The CDR3 DNA reads as TGTGCCAGCAGCAAGACACAGGGCCCGAACACTGAAGCTTTCTTT. Translating it yields CASSKTQGPNTEAFF.

The chain joins TRBV11-1 to TRBJ2-5; possible D gene TRBD2, 5 bases. Between the trimmed V and J ends, which lost 2 bases and 2 bases, there was a span of 12 bases. The CDR3 has 15 residues. Per germline, CDR1 SGHAT and CDR2 FQDESV (reference sequence). The CDR3 DNA follows: TGTGCCAGCAGCTTAACTTTGGGCGGGCAAGAGACCCAGTACTTC. The encoded protein is CASSLTLGGQETQYF.

This clone came up a few times. This CDR3 is CASSPQRGGSQGELFF. CDR3 nucleotides: TGCGCCAGCAGCCCCCAGCGGGGGGGGAGCCAGGGGGAGCTGTTTTTT. The rearrangement uses TRBV5-1 and TRBJ2-2; 10 bases agree with TRBD2. The CDR3 covers 16 residues. The ends lost 4 bases at V and 8 bases at J; junction bases unmatched: 11. Germline V lookup: CDR1 SGHRS, CDR2 YFSETQ.

The chain couples TRBV11-1 to TRBJ1-1; D not resolved. The CDR3 runs 15 residues. The V gene's germline CDR1 is SGHAT and CDR2 FQDESV (reference sequence). Deletions cut 1 base from V and 0 bases from J, with 9 bases between. The CDR3 protein is CASSLGGLLNTEAFF. In DNA form, the CDR3 reads TGTGCCAGCAGCTTAGGTGGGCTCTTGAACACTGAAGCTTTCTTT.

This clone was detected once. The chain joins TRBV28 to TRBJ1-2, with D hard to call. Trimming shortened V by 1 base and J by 4 bases, and 10 bases separated the two germline ends. The germline V gene has CDR1 MDHEN and CDR2 SYDVKM. The CDR3 loop spans 14 amino acids. CDR3 nucleotides: TGTGCCAGCAGTTTATCGTACAGCCGCTATGGCTACACCTTC. This translates into CASSLSYSRYGYTF.